This TCR beta chain was profiled in a study of T-cell memory formation after mild COVID-19. The overall study: Most TCR clusters belonged to a single donor. Study-wide points: CD4+ contracting clones lay mainly in CM and EM, CD8+ ones in EMRA. In second-wave clones peaking day 37, SARS-CoV-2 specificity remained unconfirmed.

MiXCR, run by TCRdb on the 5' RACE reads, gives a single entry per CDR3 protein. Among 170,000 or so distinct CDR3 sequences listed, roughly a fifth were seen once. With V trimmed by 6 bases and J by 8 bases, 9 bases remained unmatched. Germline CDR1 is MNHEY and CDR2 is SMNVEV (reference sequence). This CDR3 region has 13 residues. This clonotype has just a few counts. What it binds is unknown. Sequencing was carried out using PBMCs or a T cell subset sorted from them (not recorded which). This TCR came from an adult woman who had mild COVID-19 (a few samples of this study predate the infection). Cell type and time point are not known. The V gene is TRBV27, the J gene TRBJ1-2; 7 nucleotides line up with TRBD1. The chain's CDR3 is CASRFTGAEGYTF. The CDR3 nucleotides are TGTGCCAGCAGGTTCACAGGGGCTGAAGGCTACACCTTC.